Below, one TCR beta chain is given with its context. This sample is drawn from a study of blood T cell repertoires in COVID-19. The method was immunoSEQ multiplex PCR; TCRdb's version includes in-frame clones alone and lacks a portion of them. This repertoire shows a few hundred thousand clones, 70% to 90% found once; its top ten account for about 4.1%. Participant reports of clinical history set cohort assignment. What the recovered Cohort 3 donors had was two negative PCRs, clearance, or symptom resolution. V trimming: 2 bases; J trimming: 2 bases; junction bases outside the gene matches: 6. The CDR3 runs to 16 residues. CDR1 KGHSH and CDR2 LQKENI come from the germline V gene.

The specimen was PBMCs or T cells enriched from blood (not recorded which). This rearrangement joins TRBV18 to TRBJ1-3, with TRBD1 matching over 7 bases. This TCR was sampled from a woman aged 30 to 39 who had recovered from COVID-19. Here the CDR3 reads CASSPSQGHAGNTIYF. CDR3 nucleotides: TGTGCCAGCTCACCATCACAGGGGCACGCTGGAAACACCATATATTTT.